This TCR beta chain was captured in a study of post-analysis software for immune sequencing data. Whole-study context: The study covered relapsing-remitting, secondary progressive and progressive-relapsing courses of multiple sclerosis.

This clonotype was seen a handful of times. Its antigen is currently unknown. Germline CDR1 SEHNR, CDR2 FQNEAQ (reference sequence). This CDR3 is built from 12 residues. Trimming shortened V by 2 bases and J by 9 bases, and 5 bases separated the two germline ends. Unique molecular identifiers tagged the TCR beta cDNA libraries. Some 500,000 cDNA molecules were obtained per 1 to 10 million input T cells. TCRdb re-analysed the PCR reads in MiXCR, keeping a single row per CDR3 protein. The sample lists hundreds of thousands of distinct CDR3 sequences; roughly 27% were seen once. Study-level points and caveats: TRBV5-6, TRBV5-1 and TRBV20-1 were among four or five TRBV segments more frequent in patients than controls. F measure clustering grouped samples strongly by preparation batch. Multiple sclerosis was associated with a significant reduction in normalized Chao1 diversity relative to controls.

This receptor was obtained from a girl aged 5 to 17 with multiple sclerosis. The chain recombines TRBV7-9 with TRBJ1-6; D call uncertain. The sample was blood. This CDR3 reads CASSLPPSPLHF. In DNA form, the CDR3 reads TGTGCCAGCAGCTTACCCCCTTCACCCCTCCACTTT.